The present T cell receptor beta chain was sequenced within a study of T cell responses to AZD1222 COVID-19 vaccine. Study-wide findings and caveats: Donors were largely white British and mainly female; clonal diversity was possibly underestimated. The study found vaccine-associated CD4 TCRs spanning spike, dominant at 160-218 and 743-854. Within unmutated variant regions lay the reported targets of nearly half of spike-specific TCRs.

Of note for this clone: What it recognizes is unknown.

Pooled together were second doses at about 4 or about 12 weeks. Assay: immunoSEQ multiplex PCR; the TCRdb copy retains only in-frame clones and omits some. This sample has about 180,000 clones, with approximately 86% found just once. Between the trimmed V and J ends, which lost 6 bases and 10 bases, there was a span of 16 bases. The CDR3 has 13 amino acids. The TCR comes from an adult who received the AZD1222 COVID-19 vaccine. This chain joins TRBV12-3 or TRBV12-4 and TRBJ2-1; no firm D call. The sequenced sample was peripheral blood, obtained 28 days after the second AZD1222 dose. The CDR3 region has the DNA TGTGCCAGCAGCCCCCACTACGCCCCGGAGCAGTTCTTC. The encoded protein is CASSPHYAPEQFF.